A single sample is the source of the 13 T cell receptor beta chains below, sequenced in a study of blood T cell repertoires in COVID-19. Assay: immunoSEQ multiplex PCR; the TCRdb copy retains only in-frame clones and omits some. Of some 200,000 clones in the sample, more than 85% were seen once. The sequenced material came from peripheral blood. All receptors derive from a middle-aged man with active or convalescent COVID-19.

The rearrangement links TRBV6-5 to TRBJ2-7, with TRBD1 identical over 9 bases. V trimming: 6 bases; J trimming: 5 bases; junction bases outside the gene matches: 5. Looked up from germline, CDR1 is MNHEY and CDR2 is SVGAGI. This CDR3 has 13 residues. CDR3 nucleotides: TGTGCCAGCAGCGAGGGACAGGGTCACGAGCAGTACTTC. Translating gives CASSEGQGHEQYF.

The V gene is TRBV4-1, the J gene TRBJ1-4; D is unclear. Germline V gene sequence: CDR1 MGHRA, CDR2 YSYEKL. The V end was cut by 3 bases, the J end by 1 base, with 12 bases between. The CDR3 has 16 amino acids. CDR3 sequence (DNA): TGCGCCAGCAGCCAGCCAGGAATCGGAACTAATGAAAAACTGTTTTTT. Amino acid sequence: CASSQPGIGTNEKLFF.

V is TRBV30 and J is TRBJ2-2; D not resolved. CDR1 GTSNPN and CDR2 SVGIG come from the germline V gene (reference sequence). Trimming removed 3 bases from V and 1 base from J, with 6 bases in between. The CDR3 is made up of 13 amino acids. CDR3 residues: CAWRLQNTGELFF. The CDR3 region has the DNA TGTGCCTGGAGATTACAGAACACCGGGGAGCTGTTTTTT.

This clone was seen a single time. The chain uses TRBV6-5 and TRBJ1-2; weak D call: TRBD1 (5 bases). The V gene lost 6 bases and the J gene lost 8 bases, with 16 bases spanning the gap. The CDR3 extends over 13 amino acids. Germline-derived CDR1 and CDR2 are MNHEY and SVGAGI. DNA for the CDR3: TGTGCCAGCAGGGACGACAGCTGGATGGGCTACACCTTC. Its translation: CASRDDSWMGYTF.

This clone has a handful of counts. This sequence joins TRBV7-2 and TRBJ2-7, with D possibly being TRBD1 (5 bases). Deletions cut 2 bases from V and 6 bases from J, with 11 bases between. This CDR3 is built from 13 residues. Germline CDR1 is SGHTA and CDR2 is FQGNSA. The CDR3 nucleotides read TGTGCCAGCAGCTTAACTTCAGGGTCCGAGCAGTACTTC. It codes for CASSLTSGSEQYF.

The chain has TRBV2 and TRBJ2-7, with a possible D match to TRBD1 (6 bases). Trimming removed 5 bases from V and 0 bases from J, with 8 bases in between. The CDR3 consists of 13 residues. Germline V lookup: CDR1 SNHLY, CDR2 FYNNEI. The CDR3 DNA reads TGTGCCAGCAGTAGGGACAACTCCTACGAGCAGTACTTC. Its translation is CASSRDNSYEQYF.

The V gene is TRBV11-3, the J gene TRBJ2-5; the match to TRBD1 covers 8 bases. The V gene end was trimmed by 3 bases and the J gene end by 2 bases; junction bases not matched to a gene: 8. The CDR3 has 16 residues. Germline CDR1 SGHNT, CDR2 YENEEA. CDR3 protein: CASSLDADRAQETQYF. In nucleotides, the CDR3 is TGTGCCAGCAGCTTGGATGCGGACAGGGCTCAAGAGACCCAGTACTTC.

The rearrangement joins TRBV5-1 to TRBJ2-1; TRBD2 matches 11 bases. V lost 1 base and J lost 3; bases outside the gene matches: 3. This CDR3 has 16 amino acids. The V gene's germline CDR1 is SGHRS and CDR2 YFSETQ. CDR3 sequence (DNA): TGCGCCAGCAGCTTGAATAGCGGGGGGGTCTACAATGAGCAGTTCTTC. It codes for CASSLNSGGVYNEQFF.

CDR3 nucleotides: TGTGCCAGCAGCTCCCGCGGGGGGGCGGGCGAGACCCAGTACTTC. Protein sequence: CASSSRGGAGETQYF. This rearrangement joins TRBV7-2 to TRBJ2-5; 9 nucleotides agree with TRBD2. J lost 5 bases, V lost 4 bases, and 8 bases had no gene match. The CDR3 has 15 amino acids. Germline lookup yields CDR1 SGHTA and CDR2 FQGNSA.

The J gene is TRBJ2-6, the V gene TRBV7-8, with 12 bases fitting TRBD2. After removal of 5 bases from V and 0 bases from J, the junction contained 8 bases not matched to a gene. The CDR3 spans 19 residues. Germline CDR1 is SGHVS and CDR2 is FQNEAQ. The DNA for the CDR3 is TGTGCCAGCAGCGTCCCACTAGCGGGGGGCGCCTCTGGGGCCAACGTCCTGACTTTC. It is translated as CASSVPLAGGASGANVLTF.

This clone has only one observation. The chain joins TRBV5-1 to TRBJ2-3; TRBD1 might be the D (6 bases). This CDR3 spans 13 amino acids. Trimming cost V 4 bases and J 5 bases, with 11 bases left between them. The germline V gene encodes CDR1 SGHRS and CDR2 YFSETQ. The CDR3 region has the DNA TGCGCCAGCAGCATTTCAGGGGTAGATACGCAGTATTTT. As protein: CASSISGVDTQYF.

V is TRBV19 and J is TRBJ2-6, with D possibly being TRBD1 (5 bases). CDR1 and CDR2 (germline): LNHDA, SQIVND (reference sequence). This CDR3 contains 15 residues. Trimming cost V 6 bases and J 2 bases, with 11 bases left between them. The CDR3 DNA reads as TGTGCCAGTAGAACTCAGGGTGCTGGGGCCAACGTCCTGACTTTC. This translates into CASRTQGAGANVLTF.

This clone was observed once. The J gene is TRBJ2-2, the V gene TRBV30, with D possibly matching TRBD1 (6 bases). Germline assignment: CDR1 GTSNPN and CDR2 SVGIG (reference sequence). The ends were cut back, 4 bases at V and 1 base at J, with 10 bases in the middle. This CDR3 region has 14 residues. The CDR3 loop reads CAWKTGLNTGELFF. For the CDR3, the DNA is TGTGCCTGGAAGACAGGTCTGAACACCGGGGAGCTGTTTTTT.